This is a list of T cell receptor beta chains from one sample in a study of Ad26.COV2.S vaccination and SARS-CoV-2 variants. Assay used: immunoSEQ multiplex PCR; TCRdb lists only in-frame clones, some missing. Of 250,000 or so clones in the sample, 70% to 90% were seen once. The sequenced sample was peripheral blood, obtained in a trial of Ad26.COV2.S vaccine versus placebo. These receptors were collected from a person aged 18-60 years who received the Ad26.COV2.S COVID-19 vaccine or a placebo. CDR3s include the opening cysteine and the closing phenylalanine or tryptophan. The D gene is left open where the match is weak. Not every row has a clone size; where given, it reads once, few, many or a size class.

J gene: TRBJ2-1; V gene: TRBV5-6; D gene: TRBD2; clone size: .; CDR3 protein: CASSLLAGANPLPYNEQFF; CDR3 DNA: TGTGCCAGCAGCTTGCTAGCGGGAGCGAATCCTTTACCTTACAATGAGCAGTTCTTC
J gene: TRBJ2-3; V gene: TRBV15; D gene: TRBD2; clone size: .; CDR3 protein: CATSGTAGGPDTQYF; CDR3 DNA: TGTGCCACCAGCGGTACAGCGGGAGGGCCAGATACGCAGTATTTT
J gene: TRBJ2-5; V gene: TRBV7-2; D gene: .; clone size: .; CDR3 protein: CASSYNGQKETQYF; CDR3 DNA: TGTGCCAGCAGCTATAATGGACAGAAAGAGACCCAGTACTTC
J gene: TRBJ2-1; V gene: TRBV7-9; D gene: TRBD1; clone size: few; CDR3 protein: CAGSGQGINEQFF; CDR3 DNA: TGTGCCGGATCGGGACAGGGGATCAATGAGCAGTTCTTC
J gene: TRBJ1-3; V gene: TRBV7-8; D gene: .; clone size: .; CDR3 protein: CASSFAPGSGNTIYF; CDR3 DNA: TGTGCCAGCAGCTTTGCTCCAGGGTCTGGAAACACCATATATTTT
J gene: TRBJ1-4; V gene: TRBV4-1; D gene: .; clone size: .; CDR3 protein: CASSLSKGQSNEKLFF; CDR3 DNA: TGCGCCAGCAGCCTCTCCAAAGGACAGTCTAATGAAAAACTGTTTTTT
J gene: TRBJ2-7; V gene: TRBV21-1; D gene: .; clone size: .; CDR3 protein: CASTVTANHEQYF; CDR3 DNA: TGTGCTAGCACCGTGACAGCAAACCACGAGCAGTACTTC
J gene: TRBJ1-5; V gene: TRBV2; D gene: .; clone size: .; CDR3 protein: CASSGGYSNQPQHF; CDR3 DNA: TGTGCCAGCAGCGGGGGTTATAGCAATCAGCCCCAGCATTTT
J gene: TRBJ2-1; V gene: TRBV5-1; D gene: .; clone size: once; CDR3 protein: CASSQLPADVSYNEQFF; CDR3 DNA: TGCGCCAGCAGTCAACTCCCGGCGGATGTCTCCTACAATGAGCAGTTCTTC
J gene: TRBJ2-3; V gene: TRBV5-5; D gene: .; clone size: .; CDR3 protein: CASSLTGSTDTQYF; CDR3 DNA: TGTGCCAGCAGCCTAACAGGGAGCACAGATACGCAGTATTTT
J gene: TRBJ1-2; V gene: TRBV5-4; D gene: .; clone size: .; CDR3 protein: CASSMAGRDNYGYTF; CDR3 DNA: TGTGCCAGCAGCATGGCGGGACGCGACAACTATGGCTACACCTTC
J gene: TRBJ2-1; V gene: TRBV11-2; D gene: .; clone size: .; CDR3 protein: CASSRGVRTHNEQFF; CDR3 DNA: TGTGCCAGCAGCCGCGGGGTAAGGACGCACAATGAGCAGTTCTTC
J gene: TRBJ2-2; V gene: TRBV5-1; D gene: .; clone size: once; CDR3 protein: CASSASGRTSGELFF; CDR3 DNA: TGCGCCAGCAGCGCCTCAGGCAGAACCTCCGGGGAGCTGTTTTTT
J gene: TRBJ1-2; V gene: TRBV19; D gene: .; clone size: .; CDR3 protein: CASIGGVGYGYTF; CDR3 DNA: TGTGCCAGTATTGGGGGCGTGGGCTATGGCTACACCTTC
J gene: TRBJ2-4; V gene: TRBV7-2; D gene: TRBD1; clone size: .; CDR3 protein: CASSNTGVLAKNIQYF; CDR3 DNA: TGTGCCAGCAGCAACACAGGGGTACTAGCCAAAAACATTCAGTACTTC
J gene: TRBJ2-2; V gene: TRBV30; D gene: TRBD2; clone size: .; CDR3 protein: CAWSRGGTNTGELFF; CDR3 DNA: TGTGCCTGGAGTCGGGGAGGGACCAACACCGGGGAGCTGTTTTTT
J gene: TRBJ2-3; V gene: TRBV5-1; D gene: TRBD2; clone size: .; CDR3 protein: CASSVAGGFSSTDTQYF; CDR3 DNA: TGCGCCAGCAGTGTAGCGGGGGGGTTCTCTAGCACAGATACGCAGTATTTT
J gene: TRBJ1-2; V gene: TRBV5-6; D gene: .; clone size: .; CDR3 protein: CASSLGRLGAGYTF; CDR3 DNA: TGTGCCAGCAGCTTGGGCAGACTTGGTGCCGGCTACACCTTC
J gene: TRBJ2-5; V gene: TRBV4-2; D gene: TRBD1; clone size: few; CDR3 protein: CASSQALRGQGSIETQYF; CDR3 DNA: TGTGCCAGCAGCCAAGCTCTTAGGGGACAGGGGTCGATCGAGACCCAGTACTTC
J gene: TRBJ2-5; V gene: TRBV6-1; D gene: .; clone size: .; CDR3 protein: CASSEGPTGLETQYF; CDR3 DNA: TGTGCCAGCAGTGAAGGGCCGACAGGATTAGAGACCCAGTACTTC
J gene: TRBJ2-7; V gene: TRBV19; D gene: .; clone size: .; CDR3 protein: CASSRAWGTRAYEQYF; CDR3 DNA: TGTGCCAGTAGTAGGGCTTGGGGGACCAGAGCCTACGAGCAGTACTTC
J gene: TRBJ1-6; V gene: TRBV25-1; D gene: .; clone size: .; CDR3 protein: CASSEWSNSPLHF; CDR3 DNA: TGTGCCAGCAGTGAGTGGAGTAATTCACCCCTCCACTTT
J gene: TRBJ2-1; V gene: TRBV7-3; D gene: TRBD2; clone size: .; CDR3 protein: CASSFGTSGVDEQFF; CDR3 DNA: TGTGCCAGCAGCTTTGGGACTAGCGGGGTCGATGAGCAGTTCTTC
J gene: TRBJ2-4; V gene: TRBV7-8; D gene: TRBD2; clone size: once; CDR3 protein: CASSPSGRAQDIQYF; CDR3 DNA: TGTGCCAGCAGCCCTAGCGGGAGGGCCCAGGACATTCAGTACTTC
J gene: TRBJ1-5; V gene: TRBV7-8; D gene: .; clone size: .; CDR3 protein: CASSQSVNQPQHF; CDR3 DNA: TGTGCCAGCAGCCAGTCGGTCAATCAGCCCCAGCATTTT
J gene: TRBJ2-4; V gene: TRBV6-2/TRBV6-3; D gene: TRBD1; clone size: .; CDR3 protein: CASSFSGGGNIQYF; CDR3 DNA: TGTGCCAGCAGTTTCTCAGGGGGCGGAAACATTCAGTACTTC
J gene: TRBJ2-1; V gene: TRBV7-8; D gene: .; clone size: .; CDR3 protein: CASSLRGYNEQFF; CDR3 DNA: TGTGCCAGCAGCTTGCGTGGGTACAATGAGCAGTTCTTC
J gene: TRBJ2-3; V gene: TRBV3-1/TRBV3-2; D gene: .; clone size: .; CDR3 protein: CASSQDEGGSSTDTQYF; CDR3 DNA: TGTGCCAGCAGCCAAGATGAAGGCGGATCTAGCACAGATACGCAGTATTTT
J gene: TRBJ2-3; V gene: TRBV7-9; D gene: .; clone size: .; CDR3 protein: CASSLDVRRSADTQYF; CDR3 DNA: TGTGCCAGCAGCTTAGACGTTAGGAGGTCTGCAGATACGCAGTATTTT
J gene: TRBJ1-5; V gene: TRBV30; D gene: .; clone size: few; CDR3 protein: CAWKRNSLSNQPQHF; CDR3 DNA: TGTGCCTGGAAGAGAAACAGTTTAAGCAATCAGCCCCAGCATTTT
J gene: TRBJ1-1; V gene: TRBV29-1; D gene: .; clone size: .; CDR3 protein: CSVGTGNTEAFF; CDR3 DNA: TGCAGCGTTGGGACTGGGAACACTGAAGCTTTCTTT
J gene: TRBJ2-7; V gene: TRBV7-2; D gene: TRBD2; clone size: .; CDR3 protein: CASSYSSGGSYEQYF; CDR3 DNA: TGTGCCAGCAGCTATTCTAGCGGGGGGTCCTACGAGCAGTACTTC
J gene: TRBJ2-3; V gene: TRBV30; D gene: TRBD2; clone size: .; CDR3 protein: CAWSHKSLAGDTQYF; CDR3 DNA: TGTGCCTGGAGTCATAAGTCCCTAGCGGGAGATACGCAGTATTTT
J gene: TRBJ2-1; V gene: TRBV12-2; D gene: .; clone size: .; CDR3 protein: CASRPRPGPSSYNEQFF; CDR3 DNA: TGTGCAAGTCGCCCCCGTCCCGGGCCTTCCTCCTACAATGAGCAGTTCTTC
J gene: TRBJ2-1; V gene: TRBV9; D gene: TRBD2; clone size: .; CDR3 protein: CASSVWGLAGYNEQFF; CDR3 DNA: TGTGCCAGCAGCGTATGGGGACTAGCAGGCTACAATGAGCAGTTCTTC
J gene: TRBJ2-1; V gene: TRBV11-3; D gene: TRBD2; clone size: .; CDR3 protein: CASSLRGGATSNNEQFF; CDR3 DNA: TGTGCCAGCAGCTTGCGCGGGGGGGCCACCAGCAACAATGAGCAGTTCTTC
J gene: TRBJ1-6; V gene: TRBV7-6; D gene: .; clone size: few; CDR3 protein: CASSPTSLGSPLHF; CDR3 DNA: TGTGCCAGCAGCCCGACCAGCCTCGGATCACCCCTCCACTTT
J gene: TRBJ2-5; V gene: TRBV24-1; D gene: TRBD2; clone size: .; CDR3 protein: CATSDLRGGSETQYF; CDR3 DNA: TGTGCCACCAGTGATTTGCGGGGAGGGAGTGAGACCCAGTACTTC
J gene: TRBJ2-2; V gene: TRBV27; D gene: .; clone size: .; CDR3 protein: CASSLDPMNTGELFF; CDR3 DNA: TGTGCCAGCAGTTTAGACCCGATGAACACCGGGGAGCTGTTTTTT
J gene: TRBJ1-3; V gene: TRBV7-2; D gene: .; clone size: .; CDR3 protein: CASSLAQMILSGNTIYF; CDR3 DNA: TGTGCCAGCAGCTTAGCACAGATGATCCTTTCTGGAAACACCATATATTTT
J gene: TRBJ1-1; V gene: TRBV7-9; D gene: .; clone size: .; CDR3 protein: CASSSLRGAFGTEAFF; CDR3 DNA: TGTGCCAGCAGCTCCTTGCGTGGAGCATTTGGCACTGAAGCTTTCTTT
J gene: TRBJ2-1; V gene: TRBV7-2; D gene: TRBD2; clone size: .; CDR3 protein: CASSLALLAGVSYNEQFF; CDR3 DNA: TGTGCCAGCAGCTTAGCGCTTCTAGCGGGAGTTTCCTACAATGAGCAGTTCTTC
J gene: TRBJ2-1; V gene: TRBV9; D gene: .; clone size: .; CDR3 protein: CASSAPPNEQFF; CDR3 DNA: TGTGCCAGCAGCGCTCCCCCGAATGAGCAGTTCTTC